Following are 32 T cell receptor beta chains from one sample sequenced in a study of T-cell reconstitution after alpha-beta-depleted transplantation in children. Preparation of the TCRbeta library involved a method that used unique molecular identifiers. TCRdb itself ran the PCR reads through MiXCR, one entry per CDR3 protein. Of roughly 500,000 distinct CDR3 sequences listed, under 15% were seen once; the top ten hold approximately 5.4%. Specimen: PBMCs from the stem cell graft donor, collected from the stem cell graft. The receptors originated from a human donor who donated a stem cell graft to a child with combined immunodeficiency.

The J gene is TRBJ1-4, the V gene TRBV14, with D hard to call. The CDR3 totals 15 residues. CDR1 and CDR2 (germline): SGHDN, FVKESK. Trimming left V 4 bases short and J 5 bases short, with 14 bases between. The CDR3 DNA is TGTGCCAGCAGCCCTCTGACCGTCAACAATGAAAAACTGTTTTTT. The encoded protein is CASSPLTVNNEKLFF.

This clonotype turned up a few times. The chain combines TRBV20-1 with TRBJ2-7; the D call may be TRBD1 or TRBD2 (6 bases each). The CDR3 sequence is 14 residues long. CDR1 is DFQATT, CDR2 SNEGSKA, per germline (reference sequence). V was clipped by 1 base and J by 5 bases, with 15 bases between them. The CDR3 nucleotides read TGCAGTGCTAGAGGGGGGGCTAGGGGCCACGAGCAGTACTTC. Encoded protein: CSARGGARGHEQYF.

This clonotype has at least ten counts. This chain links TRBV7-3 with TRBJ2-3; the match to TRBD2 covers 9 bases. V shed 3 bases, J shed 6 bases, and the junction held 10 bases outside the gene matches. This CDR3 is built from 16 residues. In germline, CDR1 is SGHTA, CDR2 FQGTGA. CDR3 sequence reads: CASSLSLAGSADTQYF. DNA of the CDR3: TGTGCCAGCAGCTTGAGTCTAGCGGGGAGCGCTGATACGCAGTATTTT.

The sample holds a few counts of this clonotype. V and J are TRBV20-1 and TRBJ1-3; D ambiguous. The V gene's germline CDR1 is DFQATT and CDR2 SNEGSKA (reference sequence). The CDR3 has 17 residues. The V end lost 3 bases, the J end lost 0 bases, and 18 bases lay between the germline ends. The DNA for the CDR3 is TGCAGTGCTAGGAAGACGGAGACCCTCCTCTCTGGAAACACCATATATTTT. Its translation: CSARKTETLLSGNTIYF.

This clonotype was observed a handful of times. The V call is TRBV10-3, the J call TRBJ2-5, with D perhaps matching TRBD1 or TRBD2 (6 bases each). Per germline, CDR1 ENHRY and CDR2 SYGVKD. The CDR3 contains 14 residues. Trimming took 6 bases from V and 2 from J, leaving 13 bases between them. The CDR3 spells CAIRGTQGQETQYF. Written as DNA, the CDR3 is TGTGCCATCAGGGGGACTCAGGGGCAAGAGACCCAGTACTTC.

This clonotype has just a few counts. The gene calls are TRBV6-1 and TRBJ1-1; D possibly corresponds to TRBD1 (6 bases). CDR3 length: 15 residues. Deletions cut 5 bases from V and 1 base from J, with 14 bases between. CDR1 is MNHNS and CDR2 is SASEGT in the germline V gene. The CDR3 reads CASSRPGAQNTEAFF. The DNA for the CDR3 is TGTGCCAGCAGTCGACCAGGGGCGCAGAACACTGAAGCTTTCTTT.

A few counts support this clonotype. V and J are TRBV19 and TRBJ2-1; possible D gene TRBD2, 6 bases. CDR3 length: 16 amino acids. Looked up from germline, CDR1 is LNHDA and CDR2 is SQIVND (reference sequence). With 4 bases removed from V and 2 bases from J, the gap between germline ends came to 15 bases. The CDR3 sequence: CASSRTTSAAYNEQFF. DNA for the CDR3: TGTGCCAGTAGTAGAACGACTAGTGCAGCCTACAATGAGCAGTTCTTC.

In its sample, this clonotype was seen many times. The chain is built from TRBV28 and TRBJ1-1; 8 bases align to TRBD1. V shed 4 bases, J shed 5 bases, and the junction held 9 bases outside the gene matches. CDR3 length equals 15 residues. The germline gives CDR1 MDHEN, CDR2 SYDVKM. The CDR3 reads CASSSHRGAFTEAFF. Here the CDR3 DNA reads TGTGCCAGCAGTTCTCACAGGGGGGCTTTTACTGAAGCTTTCTTT.

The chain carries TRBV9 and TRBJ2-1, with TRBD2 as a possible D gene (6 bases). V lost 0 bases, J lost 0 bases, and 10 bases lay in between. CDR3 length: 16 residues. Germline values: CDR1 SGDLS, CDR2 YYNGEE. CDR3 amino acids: CASSVAGESSYNEQFF. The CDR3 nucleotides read TGTGCCAGCAGCGTAGCGGGGGAGAGCTCCTACAATGAGCAGTTCTTC.

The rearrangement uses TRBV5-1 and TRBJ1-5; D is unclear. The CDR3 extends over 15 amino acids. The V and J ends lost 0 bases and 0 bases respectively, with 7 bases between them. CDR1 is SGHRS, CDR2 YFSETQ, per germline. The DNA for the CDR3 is TGCGCCAGCAGCTTGGCCCCTCATAGCAATCAGCCCCAGCATTTT. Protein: CASSLAPHSNQPQHF.

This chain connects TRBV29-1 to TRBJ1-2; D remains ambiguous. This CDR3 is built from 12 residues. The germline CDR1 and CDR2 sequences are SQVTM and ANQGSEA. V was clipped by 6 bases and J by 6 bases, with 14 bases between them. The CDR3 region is CSVRFRRDGYTF. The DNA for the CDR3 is TGCAGCGTCCGGTTCAGGAGGGATGGCTACACCTTC.

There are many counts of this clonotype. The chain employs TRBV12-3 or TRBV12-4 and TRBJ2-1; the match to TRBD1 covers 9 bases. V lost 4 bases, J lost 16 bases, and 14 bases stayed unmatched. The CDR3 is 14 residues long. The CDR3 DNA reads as TGTGCCAGCAGTTACCTCAGTTATAGGGACAGGGCTTTCTTC. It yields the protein CASSYLSYRDRAFF.

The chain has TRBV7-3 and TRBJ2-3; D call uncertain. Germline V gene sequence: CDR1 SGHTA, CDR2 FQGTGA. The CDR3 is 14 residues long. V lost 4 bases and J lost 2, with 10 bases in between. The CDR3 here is CASSSFPNTDTQYF. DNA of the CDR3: TGTGCCAGCAGCTCATTCCCCAACACAGATACGCAGTATTTT. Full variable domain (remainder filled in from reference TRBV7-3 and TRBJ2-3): GAGVSQTPSNKVTEKGKYVELRCDPISGHTALYWYRQSLGQGPEFLIYFQGTGAADDSGLPNDRFFAVRPEGSVSTLKIQRTERGDSAVYLCASSSFPNTDTQYFGPGTRLTVL.

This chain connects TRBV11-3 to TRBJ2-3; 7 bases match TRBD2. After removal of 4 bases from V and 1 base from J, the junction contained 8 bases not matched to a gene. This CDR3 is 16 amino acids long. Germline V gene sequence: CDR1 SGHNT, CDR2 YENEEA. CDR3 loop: CASSSRTGGGTDTQYF. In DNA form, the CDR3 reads TGTGCCAGCAGCTCTCGGACGGGGGGAGGCACAGATACGCAGTATTTT.

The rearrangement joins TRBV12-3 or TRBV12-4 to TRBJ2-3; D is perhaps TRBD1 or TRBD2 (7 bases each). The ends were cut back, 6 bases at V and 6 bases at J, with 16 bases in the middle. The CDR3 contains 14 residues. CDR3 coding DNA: TGTGCCAGCAGCCGGGGAGGGGGCGCGGATACGCAGTATTTT. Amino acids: CASSRGGGADTQYF.

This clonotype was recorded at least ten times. CDR3 in amino acids: CSAYDRVKETQYF. In DNA, the CDR3 is TGCAGTGCCTATGACAGGGTAAAAGAGACCCAGTACTTC. This chain joins TRBV20-1 and TRBJ2-5, with 7 bases identical to TRBD1. Germline CDR1 and CDR2: DFQATT and SNEGSKA (reference sequence). The CDR3 is 13 amino acids. Losses at the gene ends were 6 bases for V and 3 bases for J; bases not matched to a gene: 7.

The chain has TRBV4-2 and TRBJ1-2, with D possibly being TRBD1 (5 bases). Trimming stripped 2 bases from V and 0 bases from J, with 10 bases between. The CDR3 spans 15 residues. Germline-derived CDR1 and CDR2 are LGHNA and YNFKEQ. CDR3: CASSQKGLPNYGYTF. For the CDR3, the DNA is TGTGCCAGCAGCCAAAAGGGGCTTCCTAACTATGGCTACACCTTC.

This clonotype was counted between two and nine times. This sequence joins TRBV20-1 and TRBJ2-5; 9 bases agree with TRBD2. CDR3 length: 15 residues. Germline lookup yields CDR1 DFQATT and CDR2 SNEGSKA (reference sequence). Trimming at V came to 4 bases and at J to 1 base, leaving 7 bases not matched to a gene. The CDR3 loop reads CSANPSGRLQETQYF. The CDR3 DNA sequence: TGCAGTGCTAACCCAAGCGGGAGGCTCCAAGAGACCCAGTACTTC.

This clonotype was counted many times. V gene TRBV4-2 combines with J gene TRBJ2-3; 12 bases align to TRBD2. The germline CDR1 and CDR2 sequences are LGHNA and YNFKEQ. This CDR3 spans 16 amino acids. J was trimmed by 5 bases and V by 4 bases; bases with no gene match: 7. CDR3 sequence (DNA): TGTGCCAGCAGCCCGCTAGCGGGGGGGCAAGTAGATACGCAGTATTTT. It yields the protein CASSPLAGGQVDTQYF.

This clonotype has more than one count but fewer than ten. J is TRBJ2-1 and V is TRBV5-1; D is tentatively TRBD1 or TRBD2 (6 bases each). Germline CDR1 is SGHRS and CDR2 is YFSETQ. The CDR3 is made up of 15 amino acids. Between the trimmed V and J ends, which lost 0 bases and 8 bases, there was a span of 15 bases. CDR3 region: CASSLEGGPFHEQFF. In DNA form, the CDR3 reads TGCGCCAGCAGCTTGGAGGGGGGCCCATTCCATGAGCAGTTCTTC.

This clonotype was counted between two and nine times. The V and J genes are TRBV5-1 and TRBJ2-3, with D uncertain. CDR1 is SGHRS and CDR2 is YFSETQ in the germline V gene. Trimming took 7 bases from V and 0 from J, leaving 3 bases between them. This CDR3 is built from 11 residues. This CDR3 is CASASTDTQYF. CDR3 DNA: TGCGCCAGCGCTAGCACAGATACGCAGTATTTT.

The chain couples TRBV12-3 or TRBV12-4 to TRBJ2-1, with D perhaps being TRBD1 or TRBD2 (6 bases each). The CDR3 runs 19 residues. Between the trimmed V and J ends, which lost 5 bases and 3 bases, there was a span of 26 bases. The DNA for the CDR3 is TGTGCCAGCAGTCTCCTCATTGGAGGCGGGACAACTGGCTACAATGAGCAGTTCTTC. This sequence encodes CASSLLIGGGTTGYNEQFF.

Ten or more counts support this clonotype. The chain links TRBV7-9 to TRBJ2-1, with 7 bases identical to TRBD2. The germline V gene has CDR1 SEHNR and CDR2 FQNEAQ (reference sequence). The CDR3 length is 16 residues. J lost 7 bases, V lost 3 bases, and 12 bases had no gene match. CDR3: CASSLLGRSGVNEQFF. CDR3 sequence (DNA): TGTGCCAGCAGCTTGTTGGGAAGGAGCGGGGTTAATGAGCAGTTCTTC.

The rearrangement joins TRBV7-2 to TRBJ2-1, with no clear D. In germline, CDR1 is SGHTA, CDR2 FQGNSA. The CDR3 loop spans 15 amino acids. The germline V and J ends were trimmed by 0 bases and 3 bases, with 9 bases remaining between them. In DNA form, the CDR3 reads TGTGCCAGCAGCTTAGCAGGGCTGAACTACAATGAGCAGTTCTTC. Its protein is CASSLAGLNYNEQFF.

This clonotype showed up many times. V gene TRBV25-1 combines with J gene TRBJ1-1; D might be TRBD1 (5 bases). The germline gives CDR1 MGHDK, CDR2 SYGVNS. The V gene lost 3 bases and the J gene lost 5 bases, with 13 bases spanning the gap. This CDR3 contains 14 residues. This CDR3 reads CASSDRQGRTEAFF. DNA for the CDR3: TGTGCCAGCAGTGATCGTCAGGGACGGACTGAAGCTTTCTTT.

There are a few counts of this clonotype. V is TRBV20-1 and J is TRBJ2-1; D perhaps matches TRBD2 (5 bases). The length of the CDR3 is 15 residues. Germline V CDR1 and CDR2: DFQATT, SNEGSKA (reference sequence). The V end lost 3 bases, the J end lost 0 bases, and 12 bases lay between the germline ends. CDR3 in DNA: TGCAGTGCTAGCCGACTAAAAAGCTCCTACAATGAGCAGTTCTTC. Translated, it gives CSASRLKSSYNEQFF.

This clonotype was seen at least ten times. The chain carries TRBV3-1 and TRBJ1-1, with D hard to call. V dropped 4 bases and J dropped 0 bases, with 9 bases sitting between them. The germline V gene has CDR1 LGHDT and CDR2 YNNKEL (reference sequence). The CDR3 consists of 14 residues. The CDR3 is CASSLLSLNTEAFF. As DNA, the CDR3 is TGTGCCAGCAGCCTCCTCAGCCTGAACACTGAAGCTTTCTTT.

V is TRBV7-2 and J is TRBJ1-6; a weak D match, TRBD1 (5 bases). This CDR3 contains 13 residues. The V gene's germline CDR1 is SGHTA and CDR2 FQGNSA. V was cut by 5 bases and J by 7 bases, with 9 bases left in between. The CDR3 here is CASSRDLNSPLHF. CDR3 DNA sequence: TGTGCCAGCAGCCGGGACCTCAATTCACCCCTCCACTTT. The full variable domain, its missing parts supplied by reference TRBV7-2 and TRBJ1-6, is GAGVSQSPSNKVTEKGKDVELRCDPISGHTALYWYRQSLGQGLEFLIYFQGNSAPDKSGLPSDRFSAERTGGSVSTLTIQRTQQEDSAVYLCASSRDLNSPLHFGNGTRLTVT.

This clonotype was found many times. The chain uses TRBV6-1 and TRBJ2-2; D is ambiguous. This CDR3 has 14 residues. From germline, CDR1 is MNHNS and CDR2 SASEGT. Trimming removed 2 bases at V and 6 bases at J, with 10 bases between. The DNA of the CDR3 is TGTGCCAGCAGTGAAATAGGCGAGGCCGGGGAGCTGTTTTTT. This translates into CASSEIGEAGELFF.

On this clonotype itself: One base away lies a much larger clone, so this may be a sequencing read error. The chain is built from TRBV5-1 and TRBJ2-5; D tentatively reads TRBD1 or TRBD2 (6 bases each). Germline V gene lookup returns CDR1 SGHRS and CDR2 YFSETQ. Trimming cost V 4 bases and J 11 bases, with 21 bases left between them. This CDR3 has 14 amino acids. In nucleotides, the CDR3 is TGCGCCAGCAGCCCGAGCCAGACTCGGGGGCTTCAGTACTTC. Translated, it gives CASSPSQTRGLQYF.

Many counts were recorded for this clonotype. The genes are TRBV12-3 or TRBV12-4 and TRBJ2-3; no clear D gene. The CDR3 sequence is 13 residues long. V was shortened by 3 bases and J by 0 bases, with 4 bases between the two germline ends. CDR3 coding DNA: TGTGCCAGCAGTTTCCCTAGCACAGATACGCAGTATTTT. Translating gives CASSFPSTDTQYF.

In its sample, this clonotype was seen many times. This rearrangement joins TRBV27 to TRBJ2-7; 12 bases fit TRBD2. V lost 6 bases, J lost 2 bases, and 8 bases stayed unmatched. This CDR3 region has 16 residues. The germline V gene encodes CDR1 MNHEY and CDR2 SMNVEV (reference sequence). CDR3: CASSPRLAGVPYEQYF. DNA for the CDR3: TGTGCCAGCAGCCCACGACTAGCGGGAGTACCCTACGAGCAGTACTTC.